A single sample is the source of the 24 T cell receptor beta chains below, sequenced in a study of T cell repertoires in ileal Crohn's disease. The time point was: neoterminal ileum biopsy at postoperative endoscopy, about 6 months after surgery. Profiled with immunoSEQ multiplex PCR; TCRdb holds only in-frame clones, not every one. Found here are 55,000 to 65,000 clones, roughly nine tenths of them singletons; the top ten hold around 2.1%. Sequenced: ileal tissue. The receptor source for this set is an adult with Crohn's disease.

The chain has TRBV9 and TRBJ1-2; D gene ambiguous. The CDR3 has 11 residues. The V gene lost 4 bases and the J gene lost 8 bases, with 9 bases spanning the gap. Per the germline V gene, CDR1 is SGDLS and CDR2 is YYNGEE. The DNA of the CDR3 is TGTGCCAGCAGCTCCTGGAGGGGCTACACCTTC. Its protein is CASSSWRGYTF.

The chain employs TRBV12-2 and TRBJ2-2; the DNA was not used to check the table's D call, TRBD2. TRBV12-2 is marked as a pseudogene. CDR3 length: 18 amino acids. CDR3: CASRLGEPAGTDTGELFF. As DNA, the CDR3 is TGTGCAAGTCGCCTCGGGGAGCCAGCGGGGACGGACACCGGGGAGCTGTTTTTT.

V is TRBV29-1 and J is TRBJ1-4; TRBD1 matches at 8 bases. The J segment lost 8 bases and the V segment lost 6 bases, leaving 11 bases of the junction unmatched. CDR3 size: 14 residues. Germline V CDR1 and CDR2: SQVTM, ANQGSEA. This CDR3 reads CSVTNGTGGEKLFF. The CDR3, as DNA: TGCAGCGTAACAAATGGGACAGGTGGGGAAAAACTGTTTTTT.

CDR3 protein: CASSLTSGGNIQYF. The CDR3, as DNA: TGTGCCAGCAGCTTAACGTCTGGGGGGAACATTCAGTACTTC. The chain uses TRBV7-3 and TRBJ2-4, with D perhaps TRBD2 (6 bases). V gave up 0 bases and J gave up 7 bases, with 10 bases separating them. This CDR3 contains 14 residues. The germline V gene has CDR1 SGHTA and CDR2 FQGTGA.

The chain combines TRBV18 with TRBJ1-5; TRBD1 agrees at 9 bases. CDR3 length: 21 amino acids. The J segment lost 0 bases and the V segment lost 6 bases, leaving 21 bases of the junction unmatched. Germline loops: CDR1 KGHSH, CDR2 LQKENI. The CDR3 coding sequence is TGTGCCAGCTCCCTGACCGGGACAGGGACCGCCGGAAGGTCTAGCAATCAGCCCCAGCATTTT. Translation gives CASSLTGTGTAGRSSNQPQHF.

The V call is TRBV7-9, the J call TRBJ1-1; possibly TRBD1 for D (6 bases). The CDR3 length is 13 residues. Trimming took off 8 bases at V and 7 bases at J, with 17 bases between the two ends. Per germline, CDR1 SEHNR and CDR2 FQNEAQ (reference sequence). The CDR3, as DNA: TGTGCCAGCCGCCTCTCCGGGACACTTGAAGCTTTCTTT. Amino acid sequence: CASRLSGTLEAFF.

The CDR3 protein is CASSIGGGRPDTQYF. DNA for the CDR3: TGTGCCAGTAGTATTGGGGGAGGGCGTCCAGATACGCAGTATTTT. This chain connects TRBV19 to TRBJ2-3, with TRBD2 matching 7 bases. Germline V CDR1 and CDR2: LNHDA, SQIVND (reference sequence). Trimming took 3 bases from V and 4 from J; bases not matched to a gene: 7. The CDR3 extends over 15 amino acids.

V and J are TRBV29-1 and TRBJ2-3; 9 bases line up with TRBD2. The CDR3 runs 11 residues. Germline CDR1 SQVTM, CDR2 ANQGSEA. CDR3 loop: CAGGLGDTQYF. The CDR3 DNA reads as TGCGCGGGGGGGCTGGGAGATACGCAGTATTTT.

This clone was found a few times. The chain couples TRBV28 to TRBJ1-6; D is perhaps TRBD1 (6 bases). Germline values: CDR1 MDHEN, CDR2 SYDVKM. This CDR3 is built from 14 residues. The V end was cut by 2 bases, the J end by 10 bases, with 12 bases between. CDR3 protein: CASSLLTGQSPLHF. CDR3 sequence (DNA): TGTGCCAGCAGTTTACTAACAGGACAGTCACCCCTCCACTTT.

The count of this clone is one. This chain joins TRBV5-1 and TRBJ1-1; no clear D gene. The CDR3 runs 13 residues. Germline V gene sequence: CDR1 SGHRS, CDR2 YFSETQ. Trimming removed 3 bases at V and 10 bases at J, with 16 bases between. The CDR3, as DNA: TGCGCCAGCAGCTCTATACCTAAAGAGCGAGCTTTCTTT. This gives the protein CASSSIPKERAFF.

This rearrangement joins TRBV2 to TRBJ2-5, with D perhaps TRBD1 (6 bases). Germline V gene data show CDR1 as SNHLY and CDR2 as FYNNEI. The CDR3 is made up of 13 amino acids. Trimming pared 7 bases from V and 1 base from J, leaving 10 bases between. The CDR3 reads CASKTGLQETQYF. The DNA for the CDR3 is TGTGCCAGCAAGACAGGTCTCCAAGAGACCCAGTACTTC.

The chain couples TRBV27 to TRBJ2-3, with D possibly matching TRBD2 (5 bases). The ends were cut back, 5 bases at V and 2 bases at J, with 14 bases in the middle. CDR1 MNHEY and CDR2 SMNVEV come from the germline V gene (reference sequence). CDR3 length: 15 residues. Here the CDR3 reads CASSAWGAPTDTQYF. CDR3 bases: TGTGCCAGCAGTGCGTGGGGAGCCCCCACAGATACGCAGTATTTT.

This sequence joins TRBV4-1 and TRBJ1-6; D is possibly TRBD1 (5 bases). Germline-derived CDR1 and CDR2 are MGHRA and YSYEKL. The V end was cut by 7 bases, the J end by 8 bases, with 12 bases between. The CDR3 sequence is 13 residues long. The CDR3 DNA reads as TGCGCCAGCAACCAGGGAGGAGATTCACCCCTCCACTTT. This codes for CASNQGGDSPLHF.

The chain recombines TRBV13 with TRBJ2-1, with 9 bases aligning to TRBD1. This CDR3 has 16 amino acids. With V trimmed by 0 bases and J by 8 bases, 8 bases remained unmatched. Germline V CDR1 and CDR2: PRHDT, FYEKMQ (reference sequence). The CDR3 spells CASSLGRDRVVYEQFF. DNA for the CDR3: TGTGCCAGCAGCTTAGGAAGGGACAGGGTAGTGTATGAGCAGTTCTTC.

The chain joins TRBV10-1 to TRBJ1-5; unclear D gene. Trimming pared 6 bases from V and 2 bases from J, leaving 8 bases between. Germline lookup yields CDR1 WNHNN and CDR2 SYGVQD (reference sequence). The CDR3 totals 13 residues. The CDR3 DNA follows: TGCGCCAGCAGCAACAGTGGCAATCAGCCCCAGCATTTT. It is translated as CASSNSGNQPQHF.

V gene TRBV7-8 combines with J gene TRBJ2-3; 13 bases are a match to TRBD2. J was trimmed by 3 bases and V by 2 bases; bases with no gene match: 11. This CDR3 is 19 amino acids long. CDR1 and CDR2 from the germline V gene are SGHVS and FQNEAQ. The CDR3 region has the DNA TGTGCCAGCAGCTTATCATACTCCGGACTAGCGGGAGATACAGATACGCAGTATTTT. Its translation: CASSLSYSGLAGDTDTQYF.

The gene calls are TRBV30 and TRBJ1-1; TRBD1 agrees at 9 bases. This CDR3 has 13 amino acids. V lost 5 bases and J lost 6; bases outside the gene matches: 7. Germline V CDR1 and CDR2: GTSNPN, SVGIG (reference sequence). The CDR3 DNA reads as TGTGCCTGGGGAAGGGGACAGGGCTCTGAAGCTTTCTTT. Encoded protein: CAWGRGQGSEAFF.

The CDR3 loop is CASSSLRGVSYTDTQYF. The CDR3 region has the DNA TGTGCCAGCAGCTCTCTCAGGGGTGTTTCCTACACAGATACGCAGTATTTT. The chain joins TRBV5-4 to TRBJ2-3; maybe TRBD1 (6 bases). The V gene lost 3 bases and the J gene lost 2 bases, with 19 bases spanning the gap. The CDR3 consists of 17 residues. Germline V lookup: CDR1 SGHNT, CDR2 YYREEE (reference sequence).

The chain is built from TRBV7-8 and TRBJ2-3; D perhaps matches TRBD1 (5 bases). The CDR3 is 16 amino acids. Germline CDR1 reads SGHVS; CDR2 reads FQNEAQ. V gave up 3 bases and J gave up 2 bases, with 15 bases separating them. DNA of the CDR3: TGTGCCAGCAGCTTCAGAGACAGAGCGTACACAGATACGCAGTATTTT. The encoded protein is CASSFRDRAYTDTQYF.

The chain links TRBV7-3 to TRBJ2-1, with 9 bases matching TRBD2. V trimming: 2 bases; J trimming: 8 bases; junction bases outside the gene matches: 7. Germline V gives CDR1 SGHTA, CDR2 FQGTGA. The CDR3 runs to 15 residues. Written as DNA, the CDR3 is TGTGCCAGCAGCTTACCGCGGGAGGGCCGCGATGAGCAGTTCTTC. This gives the protein CASSLPREGRDEQFF.

The gene calls are TRBV2 and TRBJ2-3; D perhaps matches TRBD2 (7 bases). Germline CDR1 SNHLY, CDR2 FYNNEI. The CDR3 spans 13 residues. The V and J ends lost 11 bases and 3 bases respectively, with 15 bases between them. The CDR3 here is CAAWGGRTDTQYF. In DNA, the CDR3 is TGTGCCGCATGGGGGGGCCGTACAGATACGCAGTATTTT.

This chain links TRBV5-1 with TRBJ2-7; D is uncertain. V dropped 4 bases and J dropped 2 bases, with 13 bases sitting between them. This CDR3 has 14 residues. Looked up from germline, CDR1 is SGHRS and CDR2 is YFSETQ. This chain's CDR3 is CASSPDSGAYEQYV. CDR3 nucleotide sequence: TGCGCCAGCAGCCCTGACTCCGGAGCCTACGAGCAGTACGTC.

The rearrangement uses TRBV6-5 and TRBJ1-2, with no clear D. Germline V gene lookup returns CDR1 MNHEY and CDR2 SVGAGI. CDR3 length: 15 amino acids. Trimming took off 2 bases at V and 8 bases at J, with 18 bases between the two ends. The CDR3 nucleotides are TGTGCCAGCAGTTACCGGTCTGGAGTTCTAGGCGGCTACACCTTC. Translated: CASSYRSGVLGGYTF.

The sample holds a few counts of this clone. The rearrangement uses TRBV7-2 and TRBJ2-2, with D possibly matching TRBD2 (7 bases). The CDR3 sequence is 13 residues long. The V and J ends lost 6 bases and 7 bases respectively, with 12 bases between them. The germline CDR1 and CDR2 sequences are SGHTA and FQGNSA. The CDR3 loop is CASSRGGHGELFF. In DNA form, the CDR3 reads TGTGCCAGCAGTCGCGGGGGCCACGGGGAGCTGTTTTTT.